This is a list of T cell receptor beta chains from one sample in a study of cytomegalovirus exposure and HLA in healthy donors. The protocol was immunoSEQ multiplex PCR, while the TCRdb copy is restricted to in-frame clones and leaves out a portion. The sample lists fewer than 200,000 clones; around 69% were seen once. Sequenced material: PBMCs. These TCRs come from a woman in her twenties or thirties in good health and CMV-seronegative. CDR3s include the opening cysteine and the closing phenylalanine or tryptophan. D genes are given only for firm matches. The size of a clone is reported for some rows only, either as once, few or many, or as a class for expanded clones.

length: 15; J: TRBJ2-1; D: TRBD2; size: NA; V: TRBV2; DNA: TGTGCCAGCAGCGAACTAGCGGGGGGATACAATGAGCAGTTCTTC; CDR3: CASSELAGGYNEQFF
length: 15; J: TRBJ2-7; D: TRBD1; size: NA; V: TRBV5-4; DNA: TGTGCCAGCAGCTTGCGCGACAGGGGGACCTACGAGCAGTACTTC; CDR3: CASSLRDRGTYEQYF
length: 14; J: TRBJ2-1; D: NA; size: NA; V: TRBV4-3; DNA: TGCGCCAGCAGCCTAGCTAATCCTTACAATGAGCAGTTCTTC; CDR3: CASSLANPYNEQFF
length: 15; J: TRBJ1-2; D: TRBD1; size: NA; V: TRBV4-1; DNA: TGCGCCAGCAGCCAAGATTGGGTGACAGGGGCTGGCTACACCTTC; CDR3: CASSQDWVTGAGYTF
length: 14; J: TRBJ2-7; D: TRBD2; size: NA; V: TRBV10-3; DNA: TGTGCCGCCCAAGCTGGCGGGAGAACCTACGAGCAGTACTTC; CDR3: CAAQAGGRTYEQYF
length: 14; J: TRBJ1-4; D: NA; size: NA; V: TRBV4-1; DNA: TGCGCCAGCAGCCAAGACGTACTCAATGAAAAACTGTTTTTT; CDR3: CASSQDVLNEKLFF
length: 15; J: TRBJ2-3; D: TRBD2; size: NA; V: TRBV27; DNA: TGTGCCAGCAGCCGGACTAGCGGGGGGTGGGATACGCAGTATTTT; CDR3: CASSRTSGGWDTQYF
length: 15; J: TRBJ2-7; D: TRBD1; size: NA; V: TRBV29-1; DNA: TGCAGCGTTGAAGATCGAGGGGACAGCTCCTACGAGCAGTACTTC; CDR3: CSVEDRGDSSYEQYF
length: 13; J: TRBJ1-6; D: NA; size: NA; V: TRBV27; DNA: TGTGCCAGCAGTGCGTATCGCAATTCACCCCTCCACTTT; CDR3: CASSAYRNSPLHF
length: 13; J: TRBJ1-1; D: NA; size: NA; V: TRBV2; DNA: TGTGCCAGCATCAAGGACAGAAGCCGTGAAGCTTTCTTT; CDR3: CASIKDRSREAFF
length: 10; J: TRBJ2-1; D: NA; size: NA; V: TRBV27; DNA: TGTGCCTCAGGTAGGGGTGAGCAGTTCTTC; CDR3: CASGRGEQFF
length: 14; J: TRBJ2-5; D: TRBD2; size: once; V: TRBV30; DNA: TGTGCCTGGAGCGGGACTAACCTCCAAGAGACCCAGTACTTC; CDR3: CAWSGTNLQETQYF
length: 15; J: TRBJ1-1; D: NA; size: NA; V: TRBV7-3; DNA: TGTGCCAGCAGCGACCTCGCAGGAAGGAACACTGAAGCTTTCTTT; CDR3: CASSDLAGRNTEAFF
length: 17; J: TRBJ1-2; D: TRBD1; size: NA; V: TRBV10-3; DNA: TGTGCCATCAGTGAGAAGGGTGAGGGACAGGGGGTTCTCGGCGTCGCCTTC; CDR3: CAISEKGEGQGVLGVAF
length: 15; J: TRBJ2-3; D: NA; size: NA; V: TRBV28; DNA: TGTGCCAGCAGTTTATTCGGGGGTAGCACAGATACGCAGTATTTT; CDR3: CASSLFGGSTDTQYF
length: 13; J: TRBJ1-6; D: TRBD1; size: NA; V: TRBV30; DNA: TGTGCCTGCAGAGACAGGGGCTACTCACCCCTCCACTTT; CDR3: CACRDRGYSPLHF
length: 13; J: TRBJ2-7; D: TRBD1; size: NA; V: TRBV2; DNA: TGTGCCAGCTTCGGACAGGGGGCCTACGAGCAGTACTTC; CDR3: CASFGQGAYEQYF
length: 15; J: TRBJ1-1; D: NA; size: few; V: TRBV7-2; DNA: TGTGCCAGCAGCTTTCGGGGGGTCGGATACACTGAAGCTTTCTTT; CDR3: CASSFRGVGYTEAFF
length: 14; J: TRBJ1-2; D: NA; size: NA; V: TRBV6-1; DNA: TGTGCCAGCAGTGCCTCCGGGACAAACTATGGCTACACCTTC; CDR3: CASSASGTNYGYTF
length: 13; J: TRBJ2-7; D: NA; size: NA; V: TRBV19; DNA: TGTGCCAGTAGTATGTTGGGGAGCCACGAGCAGTACTTC; CDR3: CASSMLGSHEQYF
length: 18; J: TRBJ2-1; D: TRBD2; size: NA; V: TRBV4-3; DNA: TGCGCCAGCAGCCAAGAACCCGCGGGACTAGCGGGAGTGAATGAGCAGTTCTTC; CDR3: CASSQEPAGLAGVNEQFF
length: 19; J: TRBJ2-2; D: TRBD1; size: NA; V: TRBV6-1; DNA: TGTGCCAGCAGTGAAGGAGTAGGACCTGGGACAGGTAACACCGGGGAGCTGTTTTTT; CDR3: CASSEGVGPGTGNTGELFF
length: 10; J: TRBJ2-1; D: TRBD1; size: NA; V: TRBV20-1; DNA: TGCAGTGCAGTAACAGGGGGACAGTTCTTC; CDR3: CSAVTGGQFF
length: 17; J: TRBJ2-1; D: TRBD2; size: NA; V: TRBV28; DNA: TGTGCCAGCAGTCCTGCCTTACTAGCGGGAGGTGGCAATGAGCAGTTCTTC; CDR3: CASSPALLAGGGNEQFF
length: 15; J: TRBJ2-1; D: TRBD2; size: few; V: TRBV18; DNA: TGTGCCAGCTCACTGGGACTAGCGGGAGACCAGGAGCAGTTCTTC; CDR3: CASSLGLAGDQEQFF
length: 15; J: TRBJ2-7; D: TRBD2; size: few; V: TRBV4-1; DNA: TGCGCCAGCAGCCAAGAACTAGCGGGAATTTACGAGCAGTACTTC; CDR3: CASSQELAGIYEQYF
length: 16; J: TRBJ2-1; D: TRBD1; size: once; V: TRBV6-1; DNA: TGTGCCAGCAGTGAGAGTCACAGGGGGACCTACAATGAGCAGTTCTTC; CDR3: CASSESHRGTYNEQFF
length: 16; J: TRBJ1-6; D: NA; size: NA; V: TRBV5-1; DNA: TGCGCCAGCAGCTCTGTTATGGGAGCCTATAATTCACCCCTCCACTTT; CDR3: CASSSVMGAYNSPLHF
length: 16; J: TRBJ1-1; D: NA; size: NA; V: TRBV28; DNA: TGTGCCAGCAGTCCCCCGACAGGTCCCGGGGACACTGAAGCTTTCTTT; CDR3: CASSPPTGPGDTEAFF
length: 14; J: TRBJ2-1; D: NA; size: NA; V: TRBV7-9; DNA: TGTGCCAGCAGCTTAGACAGGGCAAGAAATGAGCAGTTCTTC; CDR3: CASSLDRARNEQFF
length: 13; J: TRBJ1-5; D: NA; size: NA; V: TRBV6-1; DNA: TGTGCCAGCAGTGTGGGAGAGAATCAGCCCCAGCATTTT; CDR3: CASSVGENQPQHF
length: 13; J: TRBJ2-7; D: NA; size: NA; V: TRBV7-2; DNA: TGTGCCAGCAGCCAGGCAGCCCCCTACGAGCAGTACTTC; CDR3: CASSQAAPYEQYF
length: 13; J: TRBJ1-1; D: NA; size: NA; V: TRBV2; DNA: TGTGCCAGCAGTTGGACAGAGAACACTGAAGCTTTCTTT; CDR3: CASSWTENTEAFF
length: 13; J: TRBJ2-1; D: TRBD1; size: NA; V: TRBV7-2; DNA: TGTGCCAGCAGCTTGGGGACAGAGAGTGAGCAGTTCTTC; CDR3: CASSLGTESEQFF
length: 15; J: TRBJ2-7; D: NA; size: NA; V: TRBV7-9; DNA: TGTGCCAGCAGCTCCCCCCTCGGGAAACCCTACGAGCAGTACTTC; CDR3: CASSSPLGKPYEQYF
length: 17; J: TRBJ2-6; D: TRBD1; size: few; V: TRBV7-8; DNA: TGTGCCAGCAGCGGCCCGGGACAGAGCTCTGGGGCCAACGTCCTGACTTTC; CDR3: CASSGPGQSSGANVLTF
length: 17; J: TRBJ1-5; D: TRBD1; size: NA; V: TRBV5-6; DNA: TGTGCCAGCAGCCCGGACAGGGGGGCAGTGAGCAATCAGCCCCAGCATTTT; CDR3: CASSPDRGAVSNQPQHF
length: 14; J: TRBJ1-5; D: NA; size: NA; V: TRBV6-1; DNA: TGTGCCAGCACAGGGGCGTATAGCAATCAGCCCCAGCATTTT; CDR3: CASTGAYSNQPQHF
length: 14; J: TRBJ1-4; D: TRBD1; size: few; V: TRBV7-2; DNA: TGTGCCAGCAGCTTAGGGGGGACAGGGGAAAAACTGTTTTTT; CDR3: CASSLGGTGEKLFF
length: 13; J: TRBJ2-3; D: NA; size: NA; V: TRBV11-2; DNA: TGTGCCAGCAGCTCTCGGGAGTCAGATACGCAGTATTTT; CDR3: CASSSRESDTQYF
length: 15; J: TRBJ1-4; D: NA; size: NA; V: TRBV28; DNA: TGTGCCAGCAGTTCCCTCAGCAGCGGGCATGAAAAACTGTTTTTT; CDR3: CASSSLSSGHEKLFF
length: 17; J: TRBJ1-3; D: NA; size: once; V: TRBV5-8; DNA: TGTGCCAGCAGCACGAGGTCAGCTACCGCCTCTGGAAACACCATATATTTT; CDR3: CASSTRSATASGNTIYF
length: 14; J: TRBJ1-2; D: NA; size: NA; V: TRBV5-6; DNA: TGTGCCAGCAGCTTGGTAAATCTAGGCTATGGCTACCCCTTC; CDR3: CASSLVNLGYGYPF
length: 14; J: TRBJ1-4; D: NA; size: once; V: TRBV7-2; DNA: TGTGCCAGCAGCATGGTAGCAACTAATGAAAAACTGTTTTTT; CDR3: CASSMVATNEKLFF
length: 12; J: TRBJ2-7; D: NA; size: NA; V: TRBV4-3; DNA: TGCGCCAGCAGTATTACAGGGTGCGAGCAGTACTTC; CDR3: CASSITGCEQYF
length: 13; J: TRBJ2-5; D: NA; size: NA; V: TRBV19; DNA: TGTGCCAGTAGTATTGACTTTCAAGAGACCCAGTACTTC; CDR3: CASSIDFQETQYF
length: 15; J: TRBJ2-7; D: NA; size: NA; V: TRBV9; DNA: TGTGCCAGCAGCGTAGCCCTGGACATCACCTACGAGCAGTACTTC; CDR3: CASSVALDITYEQYF
length: 14; J: TRBJ1-3; D: TRBD1; size: NA; V: TRBV6-5; DNA: TGTGCCAGCGGGTCGACAGGGACTGGAAACACCATATATTTT; CDR3: CASGSTGTGNTIYF
length: 16; J: TRBJ2-3; D: TRBD2; size: once; V: TRBV5-1; DNA: TGCGCCAGCAGCCAGACCCAGCGGGGAGGCACAGATACGCAGTATTTT; CDR3: CASSQTQRGGTDTQYF
length: 14; J: TRBJ1-1; D: TRBD1; size: NA; V: TRBV2; DNA: TGTGCCAGCAGTGGGGGACAGATGAACACTGAAGCTTTCTTT; CDR3: CASSGGQMNTEAFF
length: 12; J: TRBJ2-7; D: TRBD2; size: NA; V: TRBV10-3; DNA: TGTGCCATCAAGCGGGGAACAAACGAGCAGTACTTC; CDR3: CAIKRGTNEQYF
length: 14; J: TRBJ1-2; D: TRBD1; size: NA; V: TRBV6-5; DNA: TGTGCCAGCAGGCCGGGACAGGTACCTTATGGCTACACCTTC; CDR3: CASRPGQVPYGYTF
length: 15; J: TRBJ2-5; D: TRBD2; size: NA; V: TRBV6-5; DNA: TGTGCCAGCAGTTCAATACTAGCGGGACAAGAGACCCAGTACTTC; CDR3: CASSSILAGQETQYF